This T cell receptor beta chain was sequenced for a study of blood T cell repertoires in COVID-19 (dated by TCRdb to 2020 to 2021). Background on the whole study: Collaborator samples came from the United States, Italy and Spain and covered acute and convalescent phases of COVID-19. The prospective study material was composed of cDNA or gDNA derived from T cells, B-cell-depleted T cells, or PBMCs. HLA class I and class II types, where available, came from metadata supplied by the sample provider rather than from assay-based typing. A freely available public database, intended as a resource for researchers studying the immune response to SARS-CoV-2, is where the repertoires were released. Samples were obtained from the ongoing ImmuneRACE study (first 160 participants) and from 1,254 subjects provided by 6 global collaborators. The sample metadata nearly always contained a de-identified subject ID, COVID-19 status, age in years and sex. Deeply sampled blood TCRbeta repertoires from subjects exposed to, actively infected with, or recovered from COVID-19 were included in the dataset. Paper-wide results and their limitations: Clinical and demographic metadata were provided uncurated, with the amount varying by source and participant.

The CDR3 runs 16 residues from the cysteine to the phenylalanine. Just the 48-base CDR3 DNA is kept, in frame starting at base 1. After removal of 5 bases from V and 1 base from J, the junction retains 6 bases not matched to a gene. Via the germline V gene, CDR1 is SGHTA and CDR2 FQGNSA. This clone appeared once. Its recognized antigen is unknown. The record has no base qualities; no much larger clone is one base away. The immunoSEQ Assay, a bias-controlled multiplex PCR, was used to amplify TCRbeta CDR3 regions from genomic DNA. In the original analysis: Within the assay, amplification of reference gene primers was used to estimate how many nucleated cells each sample contained. To quantify the absolute abundance of each unique TCRbeta CDR3 rearrangement, sequence reads were collapsed and filtered. For each sample, productive Simpson clonality was calculated as the square root of Simpson's diversity index across productive rearrangements. What TCRdb holds here is the immuneACCESS table cut down to in-frame rearrangements. Part of the clones is not present; checked against another copy, under half of the missing clones reflect an unresolved V gene, and the others are unexplained. The V and J calls and clone size come from that table; D and trimming were worked out from the DNA. This sample gives just under 150,000 clones in total; more than 80% of them show up just once. The ten largest clones capture about 5.1% of the sample.

Each collaborating institution followed its own protocols to collect whole blood in K2EDTA tubes. Collaborator samples were shipped for TCRbeta analysis as frozen whole blood, isolated PBMCs, or DNA extracted from either sample type. The receptor chain draws on TRBV7-2 and TRBJ2-7; 12 bases in the middle match TRBD2. Sequenced: peripheral blood. The clonotype originates from a human donor in a cohort sampled during active COVID-19. The nucleotide sequence is TGTGCCAGCAGCCAACGGACTAGCGGGGTTTCCTACGAGCAGTACTTC. This translates into CASSQRTSGVSYEQYF.